These T cell receptor beta chains were read from a single sample in a study of blood T cells in healthy people across ages. TCRdb independently ran MiXCR on the 5' RACE reads; one entry per CDR3 protein. The repertoire holds about 580,000 distinct CDR3 sequences, with 40% to 50% as singletons. The sample comprised blood. The origin of the receptors is an older man in good health. Both conserved end residues are part of each CDR3. A D gene is named only where the DNA matches it firmly. A clone size is listed for some rows: how often the clone was seen (once, few, many), or a class if it is expanded.

j_gene: TRBJ1-1
d_gene: TRBD1
abundance: NA
v_gene: TRBV20-1
CDR3aa: CSARVGGTGGRNTEAFF
CDR3nt: TGCAGTGCTAGAGTTGGGGGCACAGGGGGCAGGAACACTGAAGCTTTCTTT

j_gene: TRBJ2-1
d_gene: TRBD1
abundance: NA
v_gene: TRBV9
CDR3aa: CASSDGQGAPSEQFF
CDR3nt: TGTGCCAGCAGCGATGGACAGGGGGCTCCGAGTGAGCAGTTCTTC

j_gene: TRBJ2-1
d_gene: NA
abundance: NA
v_gene: TRBV6-4
CDR3aa: CACSESRSTYNEQFF
CDR3nt: TGTGCCTGCAGTGAGTCCAGGAGTACGTACAATGAGCAGTTCTTC

j_gene: TRBJ2-7
d_gene: NA
abundance: few
v_gene: TRBV5-6
CDR3aa: CASSLSRANSYEQYF
CDR3nt: TGTGCCAGCAGCCTTTCCCGGGCCAACTCCTACGAGCAGTACTTC

j_gene: TRBJ2-7
d_gene: NA
abundance: NA
v_gene: TRBV7-8
CDR3aa: CASSFEGLAGYEQYF
CDR3nt: TGTGCCAGCAGCTTCGAGGGGTTAGCCGGCTACGAGCAGTACTTC

j_gene: TRBJ2-5
d_gene: NA
abundance: NA
v_gene: TRBV29-1
CDR3aa: CSGREGGETQYF
CDR3nt: TGCAGCGGTCGTGAGGGTGGCGAGACCCAGTACTTC

j_gene: TRBJ1-1
d_gene: NA
abundance: many
v_gene: TRBV6-5
CDR3aa: CASSTRQHPRAFF
CDR3nt: TGTGCCAGCAGTACCCGACAGCACCCCCGGGCTTTCTTT

j_gene: TRBJ1-2
d_gene: TRBD1
abundance: NA
v_gene: TRBV3-1
CDR3aa: CASRRGQDYGYTF
CDR3nt: TGTGCCAGCAGGAGGGGACAGGACTATGGCTACACCTTC

j_gene: TRBJ2-7
d_gene: TRBD1
abundance: once
v_gene: TRBV15
CDR3aa: CATSRERDRGYYEQYF
CDR3nt: TGTGCCACCAGCAGAGAAAGGGACAGGGGATACTACGAGCAGTACTTC

j_gene: TRBJ1-6
d_gene: NA
abundance: NA
v_gene: TRBV5-1
CDR3aa: CASSQNGDSPLHF
CDR3nt: TGCGCCAGCAGCCAGAACGGGGATTCACCCCTCCACTTT

j_gene: TRBJ1-2
d_gene: NA
abundance: NA
v_gene: TRBV20-1
CDR3aa: CSARDRRDYGYTF
CDR3nt: TGCAGTGCTAGAGATAGGCGTGACTATGGCTACACCTTC

j_gene: TRBJ2-7
d_gene: TRBD2
abundance: NA
v_gene: TRBV4-1
CDR3aa: CASSQSGLAGLETQCF
CDR3nt: TGCGCCAGCAGCCAGAGCGGACTAGCGGGGCTAGAGACCCAGTGCTTC

j_gene: TRBJ1-4
d_gene: TRBD1
abundance: NA
v_gene: TRBV7-2
CDR3aa: CASRQGGAANEKLFF
CDR3nt: TGTGCCAGCAGGCAAGGGGGCGCGGCTAATGAAAAACTGTTTTTT

j_gene: TRBJ2-1
d_gene: TRBD2
abundance: NA
v_gene: TRBV4-3
CDR3aa: CASSPASGRRVEQFF
CDR3nt: TGCGCCAGCAGCCCAGCTAGCGGGAGAAGGGTTGAGCAGTTCTTC

j_gene: TRBJ1-2
d_gene: NA
abundance: NA
v_gene: TRBV30
CDR3aa: CAWSVKEVSRGYTF
CDR3nt: TGTGCCTGGAGTGTAAAGGAAGTTTCGAGGGGCTACACCTTC

j_gene: TRBJ2-7
d_gene: TRBD2
abundance: NA
v_gene: TRBV7-2
CDR3aa: CASTLSGGYNEQYF
CDR3nt: TGTGCCAGCACCTTAAGCGGGGGTTACAATGAGCAGTACTTC

j_gene: TRBJ2-1
d_gene: NA
abundance: NA
v_gene: TRBV20-1
CDR3aa: CSASAPTYNEQFF
CDR3nt: TGCAGTGCTAGCGCCCCGACCTACAATGAGCAGTTCTTC

j_gene: TRBJ2-7
d_gene: TRBD1
abundance: NA
v_gene: TRBV7-2
CDR3aa: CASSLRWAGGHEQYF
CDR3nt: TGTGCCAGCAGTCTAAGGTGGGCAGGGGGCCACGAGCAGTACTTC

j_gene: TRBJ2-4
d_gene: TRBD2
abundance: NA
v_gene: TRBV7-9
CDR3aa: CASSLLAGPKNIQYF
CDR3nt: TGTGCCAGCAGCCTACTAGCGGGCCCCAAAAACATTCAGTACTTC

j_gene: TRBJ2-7
d_gene: TRBD2
abundance: NA
v_gene: TRBV20-1
CDR3aa: CSAYSGSNEQYF
CDR3nt: TGCAGTGCTTATAGCGGGAGCAATGAGCAGTACTTC

j_gene: TRBJ2-7
d_gene: TRBD2
abundance: once
v_gene: TRBV7-8
CDR3aa: CASSLVRSGGRSYEQYF
CDR3nt: TGTGCCAGCAGCTTAGTTAGGTCGGGGGGACGATCCTACGAGCAGTACTTC

j_gene: TRBJ2-7
d_gene: TRBD1
abundance: NA
v_gene: TRBV12-3/TRBV12-4
CDR3aa: CASRTGTGYHEQYF
CDR3nt: TGTGCCAGCAGAACCGGGACAGGGTACCACGAGCAGTACTTC

j_gene: TRBJ2-3
d_gene: TRBD2
abundance: NA
v_gene: TRBV20-1
CDR3aa: CSASAGVGTDTQYF
CDR3nt: TGCAGTGCCTCAGCGGGAGTGGGCACAGATACGCAGTATTTT

j_gene: TRBJ1-2
d_gene: TRBD1
abundance: NA
v_gene: TRBV4-3
CDR3aa: CASSQDARGQGTNYGYTF
CDR3nt: TGCGCCAGCAGCCAAGATGCAAGAGGACAGGGGACCAACTATGGCTACACCTTC

j_gene: TRBJ2-4
d_gene: TRBD2
abundance: NA
v_gene: TRBV27
CDR3aa: CASSPRLAGVSERGTREQYF
CDR3nt: TGTGCCAGCAGTCCCCGACTAGCGGGAGTTTCCGAGAGAGGAACTAGAGAGCAGTACTTC

j_gene: TRBJ2-1
d_gene: TRBD2
abundance: few
v_gene: TRBV29-1
CDR3aa: CSVVLAGGSYNEQFF
CDR3nt: TGCAGCGTTGTCCTAGCGGGGGGTTCCTACAATGAGCAGTTCTTC

j_gene: TRBJ1-4
d_gene: NA
abundance: few
v_gene: TRBV7-9
CDR3aa: CASSLATGDNEKLFF
CDR3nt: TGTGCCAGCAGCTTAGCGACAGGAGATAATGAAAAACTGTTTTTT

j_gene: TRBJ2-1
d_gene: NA
abundance: NA
v_gene: TRBV24-1
CDR3aa: CATSDSTWNEQFF
CDR3nt: TGTGCCACCAGTGATTCTACTTGGAATGAGCAGTTCTTC

j_gene: TRBJ2-3
d_gene: NA
abundance: NA
v_gene: TRBV10-3
CDR3aa: CAISESGGPYF
CDR3nt: TGTGCCATCAGTGAGTCAGGAGGCCCGTATTTT

j_gene: TRBJ2-1
d_gene: NA
abundance: few
v_gene: TRBV5-1
CDR3aa: CASSRDDSREQFF
CDR3nt: TGCGCCAGCAGCAGGGACGACTCTCGGGAGCAGTTCTTC

j_gene: TRBJ2-7
d_gene: TRBD2
abundance: NA
v_gene: TRBV12-3/TRBV12-4
CDR3aa: CASSQREREQYF
CDR3nt: TGTGCCAGCAGTCAGCGGGAGCGTGAGCAGTACTTC

j_gene: TRBJ2-7
d_gene: NA
abundance: NA
v_gene: TRBV7-2
CDR3aa: CASSLIEGATEQYF
CDR3nt: TGTGCCAGCAGCTTAATCGAGGGAGCTACAGAGCAGTACTTC

j_gene: TRBJ2-5
d_gene: NA
abundance: many
v_gene: TRBV29-1
CDR3aa: CSVDGPQETQYF
CDR3nt: TGCAGCGTTGATGGGCCGCAAGAGACCCAGTACTTC

j_gene: TRBJ1-3
d_gene: NA
abundance: NA
v_gene: TRBV6-4
CDR3aa: CASSDHPGYGNTTYF
CDR3nt: TGTGCCAGCAGTGATCACCCGGGTTACGGAAACACCACATATTTT

j_gene: TRBJ2-7
d_gene: TRBD2
abundance: NA
v_gene: TRBV7-7
CDR3aa: CASSEGLASAEQYF
CDR3nt: TGTGCTAGCAGCGAGGGACTAGCGTCAGCCGAGCAGTACTTC

j_gene: TRBJ2-1
d_gene: NA
abundance: NA
v_gene: TRBV3-1
CDR3aa: CASSHPSGKGTSGAYNEQFF
CDR3nt: TGTGCCAGCAGCCACCCATCAGGGAAGGGCACGTCTGGGGCCTACAATGAGCAGTTCTTC

j_gene: TRBJ2-1
d_gene: TRBD2
abundance: NA
v_gene: TRBV11-3
CDR3aa: CASSSGLEAEQFF
CDR3nt: TGTGCCAGCAGCTCCGGACTAGAGGCTGAGCAGTTCTTC

j_gene: TRBJ1-1
d_gene: NA
abundance: NA
v_gene: TRBV29-1
CDR3aa: CSVESGRDGTEAFF
CDR3nt: TGCAGCGTTGAATCCGGAAGGGACGGCACTGAAGCTTTCTTT

j_gene: TRBJ2-7
d_gene: NA
abundance: NA
v_gene: TRBV20-1
CDR3aa: CSASWRRSYEQYF
CDR3nt: TGCAGTGCTAGCTGGAGAAGGTCCTACGAGCAGTACTTC

j_gene: TRBJ1-4
d_gene: NA
abundance: NA
v_gene: TRBV20-1
CDR3aa: CSARKRAVANEKLFF
CDR3nt: TGCAGTGCTAGAAAGAGGGCGGTTGCTAATGAAAAACTGTTTTTT

j_gene: TRBJ2-7
d_gene: NA
abundance: NA
v_gene: TRBV12-3/TRBV12-4
CDR3aa: CASSYPPGAYEQYF
CDR3nt: TGTGCCAGCAGCTATCCCCCCGGGGCCTACGAGCAGTACTTC

j_gene: TRBJ2-7
d_gene: TRBD1
abundance: few
v_gene: TRBV4-1
CDR3aa: CASSQATGGPYEQYF
CDR3nt: TGCGCCAGCAGCCAGGCGACAGGGGGCCCCTACGAGCAGTACTTC

j_gene: TRBJ1-1
d_gene: NA
abundance: NA
v_gene: TRBV20-1
CDR3aa: CSAPDRSGNAEAFF
CDR3nt: TGCAGTGCACCCGACAGGTCCGGGAACGCTGAAGCTTTCTTT

j_gene: TRBJ2-1
d_gene: TRBD2
abundance: NA
v_gene: TRBV9
CDR3aa: CASSARTSGSLDEQFF
CDR3nt: TGTGCCAGCAGCGCCAGGACTAGCGGGAGTCTTGATGAGCAGTTCTTC

j_gene: TRBJ2-7
d_gene: NA
abundance: few
v_gene: TRBV5-1
CDR3aa: CASSLGDRFNSYEQYF
CDR3nt: TGCGCCAGCAGCTTGGGCGACAGGTTCAACTCCTACGAGCAGTACTTC

j_gene: TRBJ2-2
d_gene: NA
abundance: NA
v_gene: TRBV10-3
CDR3aa: CAIRGDSNTGELFF
CDR3nt: TGTGCCATCAGGGGGGACTCAAACACCGGGGAGCTGTTTTTT

j_gene: TRBJ1-2
d_gene: NA
abundance: NA
v_gene: TRBV9
CDR3aa: CASSAQTRSYGYTF
CDR3nt: TGTGCCAGCAGCGCCCAAACTAGATCGTACGGCTACACCTTC

j_gene: TRBJ2-3
d_gene: TRBD2
abundance: NA
v_gene: TRBV20-1
CDR3aa: CREGTSGTDTQYF
CDR3nt: TGCAGGGAAGGGACTAGCGGAACAGATACGCAGTATTTT

j_gene: TRBJ2-4
d_gene: NA
abundance: NA
v_gene: TRBV6-2/TRBV6-3
CDR3aa: CATESGIRGIQYF
CDR3nt: TGTGCCACCGAATCGGGGATACGAGGCATTCAGTACTTC

j_gene: TRBJ1-5
d_gene: TRBD1
abundance: many
v_gene: TRBV6-6
CDR3aa: CASSYSNRGYSNQPQHF
CDR3nt: TGTGCCAGCAGTTACTCGAACAGGGGATATAGCAATCAGCCCCAGCATTTT

j_gene: TRBJ2-6
d_gene: NA
abundance: NA
v_gene: TRBV20-1
CDR3aa: CSAWDFRGTGANVLTF
CDR3nt: TGCAGTGCATGGGACTTCCGGGGAACTGGGGCCAACGTCCTGACTTTC

j_gene: TRBJ1-6
d_gene: TRBD1
abundance: NA
v_gene: TRBV27
CDR3aa: CASSPWTGAYGSPLHF
CDR3nt: TGTGCCAGCAGTCCGTGGACAGGGGCCTATGGTTCACCCCTCCACTTT

j_gene: TRBJ1-6
d_gene: NA
abundance: few
v_gene: TRBV5-1
CDR3aa: CASSLVGRQDSPLHF
CDR3nt: TGCGCCAGCAGCTTGGTCGGCAGACAAGATTCACCCCTCCACTTT

j_gene: TRBJ2-1
d_gene: TRBD2
abundance: NA
v_gene: TRBV6-2/TRBV6-3
CDR3aa: CACGGARDSLDYEQFF
CDR3nt: TGTGCCTGCGGGGGAGCGAGGGATTCATTAGACTATGAGCAGTTCTTC

j_gene: TRBJ2-7
d_gene: NA
abundance: NA
v_gene: TRBV3-1
CDR3aa: CASSRSPGNLYEQYF
CDR3nt: TGTGCCAGCAGCCGAAGTCCAGGGAACTTATACGAGCAGTACTTC

j_gene: TRBJ2-7
d_gene: TRBD1
abundance: few
v_gene: TRBV20-1
CDR3aa: CSARDYDRGFYEQYF
CDR3nt: TGCAGTGCTAGAGATTACGACAGGGGATTCTACGAGCAGTACTTC

j_gene: TRBJ1-2
d_gene: TRBD1
abundance: once
v_gene: TRBV20-1
CDR3aa: CSARDTLTGAGYTF
CDR3nt: TGCAGTGCTAGAGATACCCTAACAGGGGCCGGCTACACCTTC

j_gene: TRBJ2-1
d_gene: NA
abundance: few
v_gene: TRBV20-1
CDR3aa: CSARDSGVINNEQFF
CDR3nt: TGCAGTGCTAGAGATTCAGGGGTAATCAACAATGAGCAGTTCTTC